This T cell receptor (beta chain) stems from a study of blood T cells in healthy people across ages. Primers used in a second PCR of about 7 to 12 cycles were a sample-barcoded 5' primer and a J-beta primer mix. The study obtained at least 2.5 million CDR3-containing paired-end reads from every sample. A single record per CDR3 protein comes from TCRdb applying MiXCR to the 5' RACE reads. The sample includes 1.8 million or so distinct CDR3 sequences, roughly two fifths of them seen just once. Caucasian, healthy and from Russia, the donors were aged between roughly 6 and 95. Study outcomes and limitations: Aged donors had fewer naive CD4+ cells and lower diversity than long-lived donors. TCR beta diversity per million T cells fell roughly linearly with age.

The CDR3 sequence is 16 residues long. Germline loops: CDR1 LNHNV, CDR2 YYDKDF (reference sequence). The ends lost 4 bases at V and 3 bases at J; junction bases unmatched: 8. Regarding this clonotype: Antigen unknown.

Sample: blood. This rearrangement joins TRBV15 to TRBJ2-1, with 8 nucleotides matching TRBD1. The TCR sequence derives from a human donor in good health. In DNA form, the CDR3 reads TGTGCCACCAGCACCCCAGTGGGACAGGACTACAATGAGCAGTTCTTC. Amino acids: CATSTPVGQDYNEQFF.